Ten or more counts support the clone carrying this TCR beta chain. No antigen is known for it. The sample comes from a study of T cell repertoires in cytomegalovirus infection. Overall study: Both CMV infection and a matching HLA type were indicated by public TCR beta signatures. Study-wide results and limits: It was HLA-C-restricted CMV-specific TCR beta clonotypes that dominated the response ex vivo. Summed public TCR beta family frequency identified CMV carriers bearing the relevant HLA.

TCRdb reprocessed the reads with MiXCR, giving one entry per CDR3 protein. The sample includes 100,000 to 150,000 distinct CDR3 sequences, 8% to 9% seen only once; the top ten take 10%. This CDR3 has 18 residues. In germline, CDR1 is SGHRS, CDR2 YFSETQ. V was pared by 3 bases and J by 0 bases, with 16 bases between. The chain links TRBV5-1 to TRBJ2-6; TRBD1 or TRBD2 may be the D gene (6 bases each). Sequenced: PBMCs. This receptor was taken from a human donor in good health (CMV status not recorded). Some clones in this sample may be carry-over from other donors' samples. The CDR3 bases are TGCGCCAGCAGCTCCTCTCCCGGGGGCATCTCTGGGGCCAACGTCCTGACTTTC. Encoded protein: CASSSSPGGISGANVLTF. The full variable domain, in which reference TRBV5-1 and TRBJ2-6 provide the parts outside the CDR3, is KAGVTQTPRYLIKTRGQQVTLSCSPISGHRSVSWYQQTPGQGLQFLFEYFSETQRNKGNFPGRFSGRQFSNSRSEMNVSTLELGDSALYLCASSSSPGGISGANVLTFGAGSRLTVL.